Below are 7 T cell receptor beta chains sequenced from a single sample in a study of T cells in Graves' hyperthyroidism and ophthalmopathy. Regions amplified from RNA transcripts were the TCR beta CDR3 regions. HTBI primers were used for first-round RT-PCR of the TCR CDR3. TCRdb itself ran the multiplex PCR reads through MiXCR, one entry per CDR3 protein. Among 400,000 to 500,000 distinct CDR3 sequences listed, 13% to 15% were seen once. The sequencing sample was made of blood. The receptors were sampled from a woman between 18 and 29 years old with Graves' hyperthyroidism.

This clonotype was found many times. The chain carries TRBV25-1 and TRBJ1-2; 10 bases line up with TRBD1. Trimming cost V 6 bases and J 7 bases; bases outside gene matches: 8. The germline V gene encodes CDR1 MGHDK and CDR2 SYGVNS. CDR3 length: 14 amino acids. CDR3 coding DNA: TGTGCCAGCAGGAACCGGGACAGGGGAATTGGCTACACCTTC. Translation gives CASRNRDRGIGYTF.

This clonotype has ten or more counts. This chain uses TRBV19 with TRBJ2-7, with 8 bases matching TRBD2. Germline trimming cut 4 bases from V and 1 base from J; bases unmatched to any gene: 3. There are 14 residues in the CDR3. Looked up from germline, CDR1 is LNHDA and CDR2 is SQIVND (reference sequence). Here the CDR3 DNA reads TGTGCCAGTAGTACGGGACTAGGTTCCTACGAGCAGTACTTC. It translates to CASSTGLGSYEQYF. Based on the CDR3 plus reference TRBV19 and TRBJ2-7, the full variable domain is DGGITQSPKYLFRKEGQNVTLSCEQNLNHDAMYWYRQDPGQGLRLIYYSQIVNDFQKGDIAEGYSVSREKKESFPLTVTSAQKNPTAFYLCASSTGLGSYEQYFGPGTRLTVT.

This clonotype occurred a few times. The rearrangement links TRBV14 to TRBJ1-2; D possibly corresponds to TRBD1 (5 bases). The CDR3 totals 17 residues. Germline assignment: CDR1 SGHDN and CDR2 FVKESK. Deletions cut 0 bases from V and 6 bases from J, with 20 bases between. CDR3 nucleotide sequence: TGTGCCAGCAGCCAAGATGGGTACCAGGGTGCGGCCCATGGCTACACCTTC. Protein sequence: CASSQDGYQGAAHGYTF.

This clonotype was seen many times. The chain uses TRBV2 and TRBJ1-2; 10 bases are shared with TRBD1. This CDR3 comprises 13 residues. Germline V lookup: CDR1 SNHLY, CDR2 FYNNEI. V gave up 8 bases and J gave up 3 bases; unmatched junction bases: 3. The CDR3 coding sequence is TGTGCCAGCGGGGGGACAGGGGACTATGGCTACACCTTC. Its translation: CASGGTGDYGYTF.

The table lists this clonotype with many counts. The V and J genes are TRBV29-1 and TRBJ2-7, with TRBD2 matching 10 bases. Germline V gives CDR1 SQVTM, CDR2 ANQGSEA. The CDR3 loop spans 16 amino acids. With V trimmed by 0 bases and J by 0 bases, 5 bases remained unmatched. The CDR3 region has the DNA TGCAGCGTTGAAGATCTTGGGACTAGCGCCTCCTACGAGCAGTACTTC. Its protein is CSVEDLGTSASYEQYF.

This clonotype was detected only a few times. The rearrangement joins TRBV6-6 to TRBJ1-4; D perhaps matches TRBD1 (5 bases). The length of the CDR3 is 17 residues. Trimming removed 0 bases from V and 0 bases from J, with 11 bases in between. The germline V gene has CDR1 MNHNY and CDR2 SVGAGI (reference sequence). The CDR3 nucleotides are TGTGCCAGCAGTTACTCGGGGACTATAGCAACTAATGAAAAACTGTTTTTT. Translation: CASSYSGTIATNEKLFF.

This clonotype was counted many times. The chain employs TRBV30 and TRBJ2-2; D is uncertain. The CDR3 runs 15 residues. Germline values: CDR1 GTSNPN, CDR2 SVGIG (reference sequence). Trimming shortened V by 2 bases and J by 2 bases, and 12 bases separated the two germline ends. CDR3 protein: CAWSPRAGNTGELFF. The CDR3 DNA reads TGTGCCTGGAGTCCACGGGCAGGCAACACCGGGGAGCTGTTTTTT. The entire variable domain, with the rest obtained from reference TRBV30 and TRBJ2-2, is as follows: SQTIHQWPATLVQPVGSPLSLECTVEGTSNPNLYWYRQAAGRGLQLLFYSVGIGQISSEVPQNLSASRPQDRQFILSSKKLLLSDSGFYLCAWSPRAGNTGELFFGEGSRLTVL.